This T cell receptor beta chain was recorded in a study of shared clonotypes between healthy human individuals. Repertoires were generated with immunoSEQ multiplex PCR, while TCRdb's copy carries only in-frame clones and drops some. The sample records roughly 2.1 million clones, just over 90% being singletons. This CDR3 is 18 amino acids long. Germline V gene data show CDR1 as MNHEY and CDR2 as SMNVEV (reference sequence). Unmatched junction bases numbered 11, after V lost 1 base and J lost 0 bases. This clone was seen only once. Only CD45RO-negative cells positively selected for CCR7 counted as naive CD8 cells, so terminally differentiated effector memory CD45RA+ cells were excluded.

V usage is TRBV27 and J usage is TRBJ2-7, with 8 bases fitting TRBD2. The sequenced material came from naive CD8+ T cells from PBMCs. The receptor's source is a man between 18 and 29 years old in good health. Some clones in this sample may be carry-over from other donors' samples. CDR3 in DNA: TGTGCCAGCAGTTTATTTCAGGTTCCTAGCGGGTCCTCCTACGAGCAGTACTTC. Its translation: CASSLFQVPSGSSYEQYF.